This T cell receptor beta chain was observed in a study of T cells after yellow fever vaccination. At the level of the study: Preparation used SMART-Seq v4 Ultra Low Input for the low-cell-number fractions. Points from the study as a whole: Contaminants from the bulk population, in the form of abundant clonotypes, could be found in FACS-sorted repertoires.

5'RACE template switching generated TCR cDNA, adding a universal primer site and UMIs. TCRdb reprocessed the 5' RACE reads via MiXCR and lists one record per CDR3 protein. The data contain a few hundred thousand distinct CDR3 sequences, 4.1% of them singletons. There are many counts of this clonotype. Its antigen is unknown. The ends lost 2 bases at V and 7 bases at J; junction bases unmatched: 2. The CDR3 has 13 amino acids. CDR1 is DFQATT, CDR2 SNEGSKA, per germline (reference sequence). V gene TRBV20-1 combines with J gene TRBJ1-4; 9 bases match TRBD1. This clonotype was sampled from a man between 18 and 35 years old who received the YFV17D yellow fever vaccine. Sequenced here: PBMCs, sampled 5 days after the yellow fever booster vaccination. The CDR3 DNA reads as TGCAGTGCTAGATCGGACAGGGGTGAAAAACTGTTTTTT. Protein sequence: CSARSDRGEKLFF.